One and the same sample provided the 11 T cell receptor beta chains below, sequenced in a study of vaccination and CD4 T cells after COVID-19 (dated 2022 in TCRdb). The library was produced with PCR. The instrument given in TCRdb is Illumina iSeq 100. DNA from cultured CD4+ T cells underwent TCR sequencing with the Oncomine TCR Beta short-read assay at the Johns Hopkins FTIC core. TCRdb reanalyzed the raw reads on its own, using fastp at Q25 for trimming and MiXCR for clone calling, and kept in-frame beta chains. Under each unique CDR3 protein, matching rows form one entry showing the most common genes and DNA. Here the sample has 15,000 to 20,000 distinct CDR3 sequences; about 56% occur a single time. The top ten constitute roughly 9.4% of the sample. The antigens for these receptors are not known. The treatment or condition label of this sample denotes: roughly 11-day PBMC culture with coronavirus spike peptide pools or control peptides (ViraFEST assay).

What was sequenced was CD4+ T cells from blood, cultured in vitro. The source of these receptors is a human donor who had recovered from COVID-19.

V usage is TRBV6-2 or TRBV6-3 and J usage is TRBJ1-5; 7 positions match TRBD1. CDR3 length: 15 residues. The junction had 3 bases not matched to a gene; V was cut back by 0 bases and J by 4 bases. The germline gives CDR1 MNHEY, CDR2 SVGEGT. Written as DNA, the CDR3 is TGTGCCAGCAGTTACTCCAGGGGGTTAAATCAGCCCCAGCATTTT. This codes for CASSYSRGLNQPQHF.

This sequence joins TRBV20-1 and TRBJ1-5, with 7 bases that match TRBD1. CDR1 DFQATT and CDR2 SNEGSKA come from the germline V gene (reference sequence). The CDR3 is 14 residues long. V shed 0 bases and J 5 bases; nucleotides not matched to a gene: 4. This CDR3 is CSARDTGVDQPQHF. As DNA, the CDR3 is TGCAGTGCTAGAGATACAGGGGTGGATCAGCCCCAGCATTTT.

The chain uses TRBV20-1 and TRBJ2-3; D may be TRBD1 or TRBD2 (6 bases each). Trimming stripped 0 bases from V and 4 bases from J, with 14 bases between. Germline CDR1 DFQATT, CDR2 SNEGSKA (reference sequence). The CDR3 totals 15 residues. CDR3 sequence reads: CSARDERGDPDTQYF. The DNA of the CDR3 is TGCAGTGCTAGAGACGAGAGGGGGGACCCAGATACGCAGTATTTT.

The chain employs TRBV6-5 and TRBJ2-7; 8 bases line up with TRBD1. The V and J ends lost 4 bases and 5 bases, in that order; junction bases with no gene match: 7. In germline, CDR1 is MNHEY, CDR2 SVGAGI. This CDR3 has 14 residues. The CDR3 loop reads CASSSGQGTDEQYF. The DNA of the CDR3 is TGTGCCAGCAGTTCCGGACAGGGTACCGACGAGCAGTACTTC.

The V gene is TRBV6-2 or TRBV6-3, the J gene TRBJ1-5, with 8 bases fitting TRBD1. Germline CDR1 and CDR2: MNHEY and SVGEGT. The CDR3 length is 15 residues. V dropped 6 bases and J dropped 6; count of bases not matched to a gene: 10. CDR3 DNA: TGTGCCAGCAGCCCACGTGGACAGGGTCTTCAGCCCCAGCATTTT. The encoded protein is CASSPRGQGLQPQHF.

The V and J genes are TRBV6-2 or TRBV6-3 and TRBJ2-1, with 10 positions matching TRBD1. Germline V gene data show CDR1 as MNHEY and CDR2 as SVGEGT. The CDR3 covers 17 residues. V lost 2 bases, J lost 6 bases, and 10 bases stayed unmatched. As DNA, the CDR3 is TGTGCCAGCAGTTACCGCATCCGGGACAGGGGCCGCAATGAGCAGTTCTTC. This codes for CASSYRIRDRGRNEQFF.

The chain recombines TRBV7-3 with TRBJ2-6; 11 nucleotides line up with TRBD2. V lost 5 bases, J lost 1 base, and 1 base stayed unmatched. Looked up from germline, CDR1 is SGHTA and CDR2 is FQGTGA. The CDR3 runs 16 residues. The CDR3 spells CASSPSGRSGANVLTF. The CDR3 coding sequence is TGTGCCAGCAGCCCTAGCGGGAGGTCTGGGGCCAACGTCCTGACTTTC.

The genes are TRBV29-1 and TRBJ1-3; perhaps TRBD1 as D (6 bases). The CDR3 runs 13 residues. CDR1 and CDR2 (germline): SQVTM, ANQGSEA. Trimming took off 4 bases at V and 0 bases at J, with 7 bases between the two ends. The CDR3 sequence: CSVGRGSGNTIYF. The CDR3 nucleotides read TGCAGCGTTGGCAGGGGCTCTGGAAACACCATATATTTT.

The chain uses TRBV7-8 and TRBJ1-3; weak D call: TRBD1 (6 bases). CDR3 length: 17 residues. Germline CDR1 SGHVS, CDR2 FQNEAQ. V was trimmed by 5 bases and J by 2 bases, leaving 19 bases between them. CDR3: CASSPRGRGNPGNTIYF. CDR3 in DNA: TGTGCCAGCAGCCCCAGGGGCCGGGGGAACCCTGGAAACACCATATATTTT.

The chain joins TRBV5-1 to TRBJ1-3; 9 bases are shared with TRBD1. Losses at the gene ends were 4 bases for V and 8 bases for J; bases not matched to a gene: 4. The CDR3 is 13 residues long. Germline V gene sequence: CDR1 SGHRS, CDR2 YFSETQ. CDR3 residues: CASSPGQGDTIYF. DNA for the CDR3: TGCGCCAGCAGCCCGGGACAGGGCGACACCATATATTTT.

The chain joins TRBV11-3 to TRBJ2-7; 9 positions match TRBD2. There are 19 residues in the CDR3. Trimming took 1 base from V and 1 from J; bases not matched to a gene: 14. Per germline, CDR1 SGHNT and CDR2 YENEEA. CDR3 coding DNA: TGTGCCAGCAGCTTAGGATTTGTTTGGCTAGCGGGGCCTTCCTACGAGCAGTACTTC. This encodes CASSLGFVWLAGPSYEQYF. Based on the CDR3 plus reference TRBV11-3 and TRBJ2-7, the full variable domain is EAGVVQSPRYKIIEKKQPVAFWCNPISGHNTLYWYLQNLGQGPELLIRYENEEAVDDSQLPKDRFSAERLKGVDSTLKIQPAELGDSAVYLCASSLGFVWLAGPSYEQYFGPGTRLTVT.